This T cell receptor beta chain was identified during a study of shared clonotypes between healthy human individuals. On sorted subsets, replicate PCRs used roughly 190 ng DNA, or about 30,000 T cell genomes. The table came from immunoSEQ multiplex PCR; TCRdb's copy has only in-frame clones and leaves some out. The sample has under 2,500,000 clones, about 94% seen once; the top ten hold roughly 0.13%. Both subsets, CD45RA+ naive and CD45RA-negative memory, were split from the CD4+ cells. This clone was observed a single time. Its matching antigen is unknown. Study findings and constraints: Even with large depth, rarefaction showed that sorted-subset sequencing was incomplete.

The germline V gene has CDR1 SEHNR and CDR2 FQNEAQ (reference sequence). V gave up 5 bases and J gave up 2 bases, with 18 bases separating them. CDR3 length: 17 amino acids. This chain joins TRBV7-9 and TRBJ2-2, with no clear D. The clonotype was recovered from a man between 18 and 35 years old in good health. The sample consisted of naive CD4+ T cells sorted from blood. Subset: CD45RA+ positively selected. The DNA of the CDR3 is TGTGCCAGCAGCCAAGGCCCGGGTAACAGAAACACCGGGGAGCTGTTTTTT. Translating gives CASSQGPGNRNTGELFF.